This T cell receptor (beta chain) was identified in a study of graft-versus-host responses after intestinal transplantation. Study background: All recipients were given anti-thymocyte globulin induction, and tacrolimus and steroids were then administered for three to four years.

About this clone itself: The antigen is unknown.

The repertoire was sequenced with immunoSEQ multiplex PCR; TCRdb's copy has only in-frame clones and lacks some. This table has some 100,000 clones, about 90% appearing once. Broader study findings: Present in recipient marrow, GvH clones included some that appeared first in ileum or blood. Across patients carrying graft-donor T cell macrochimerism, allografts held high graft-versus-host to host-versus-graft clonal ratios. Circulating GvH clones peaking coincided with falling HvG clones soon after transplant.

The input for sequencing was unstimulated CD8+ T cells sorted from spleen or lymph node cells, taken before transplant. The sequence was collected from a human donor who was the organ donor for an intestinal transplant.

The CDR3 DNA follows: TGTGCCAGCAGTCCCGGGACTCGGGCCTACGAGCAGTACTTC. Translating gives CASSPGTRAYEQYF. The chain is built from TRBV28 and TRBJ2-7; D perhaps matches TRBD2 (6 bases). V was pared by 5 bases and J by 2 bases, with 13 bases between. This CDR3 region has 14 residues. Per germline, CDR1 MDHEN and CDR2 SYDVKM.